This T cell receptor (beta chain) was recovered during a study of blood T cell repertoires in COVID-19. Study-level background: The United States, Italy and Spain provided the acute and convalescent COVID-19 samples.

Seattle patients were enrolled while actively infected and followed longitudinally. How the authors handled the data: Amplified reference gene primers provided the basis for estimating nucleated cell counts. Profiling relied on immunoSEQ multiplex PCR, and the TCRdb table lists in-frame clones only, not all of them. V and J calls and clone size are as listed in that table; D and trimming were resolved from the DNA. The table includes fewer than 450,000 clones, about 91% detected once. A single count supports this clone. Sequencing was carried out using peripheral blood. The source is a woman aged 50 to 60 with COVID-19, enrolled during active disease.

Written as DNA, the CDR3 is TGTGCCAGCTCACCGACAGCGACTAATGAAAAACTGTTTTTT. Its protein is CASSPTATNEKLFF. The chain links TRBV18 to TRBJ1-4, with a tentative D call TRBD1 (5 bases). This CDR3 has 14 residues. The ends were cut back, 3 bases at V and 2 bases at J, with 7 bases in the middle. CDR1 KGHSH and CDR2 LQKENI come from the germline V gene.